The 7 T cell receptor beta chains below were found in one sample sequenced in a study of blood T cell repertoires in COVID-19. TCRdb's copy holds only in-frame clones and misses some; the assay was immunoSEQ multiplex PCR. The table records 150,000 to 200,000 clones, approximately 83% of them present only once. Sequenced sample: peripheral blood. The receptors originated from a man in his sixties or seventies with active or convalescent COVID-19.

The rearrangement uses TRBV6-1 and TRBJ2-5; the D is unclear. Germline-derived CDR1 and CDR2 are MNHNS and SASEGT. The CDR3 sequence is 15 residues long. V lost 3 bases and J 1 base, leaving 12 bases between the germline ends. For the CDR3, the DNA is TGTGCCAGCAGTGATCTATCGGCAGGCCAAGAGACCCAGTACTTC. Its protein product is CASSDLSAGQETQYF.

The rearrangement links TRBV15 to TRBJ1-6, with 8 bases that match TRBD1. The V and J ends lost 5 bases and 6 bases, in that order; junction bases with no gene match: 6. Germline V gives CDR1 LNHNV, CDR2 YYDKDF (reference sequence). The CDR3 runs to 15 residues. For the CDR3, the DNA is TGTGCCACCAGCCCCCCGGGACAGGTTAATTCACCCCTCCACTTT. The encoded protein is CATSPPGQVNSPLHF.

This chain connects TRBV10-3 to TRBJ1-2; 7 bases align to TRBD1. Germline V CDR1 and CDR2: ENHRY, SYGVKD. Germline trimming cut 6 bases from V and 8 bases from J; bases unmatched to any gene: 21. This CDR3 comprises 17 residues. The CDR3 protein is CAISHLLRQGPTWGYTF. In DNA, the CDR3 is TGTGCCATCAGCCATCTATTGCGACAGGGACCTACTTGGGGCTACACCTTC.

This clone was observed once. The rearrangement links TRBV18 to TRBJ2-5, with 11 bases identical to TRBD2. The CDR3 spans 18 residues. J gave up 1 base and V 4 bases, and 11 bases lay outside the gene matches. Germline V CDR1 and CDR2: KGHSH, LQKENI. This CDR3 is CASSHQVAGGPRQETQYF. The DNA for the CDR3 is TGTGCCAGCTCACACCAGGTAGCGGGAGGGCCTCGCCAAGAGACCCAGTACTTC.

This chain uses TRBV3-1 (or the pseudogene TRBV3-2) with TRBJ2-2; possible D gene TRBD2, 6 bases. CDR3 length: 14 amino acids. Trimming removed 1 base from V and 5 bases from J, with 8 bases in between. The germline V gene has CDR1 LGHDT and CDR2 YNNKEL (reference sequence). The CDR3 region has the DNA TGTGCCAGCAGCCAAGGACTAGTAACCGGGGAGCTGTTTTTT. It yields the protein CASSQGLVTGELFF.

The rearrangement links TRBV3-1 (or the pseudogene TRBV3-2) to TRBJ1-5; TRBD1 is a possible D gene (5 bases). Between the trimmed V and J ends, which lost 6 bases and 4 bases, there was a span of 16 bases. CDR3 length equals 15 residues. CDR1 is LGHDT, CDR2 YNNKEL, per germline (reference sequence). The CDR3 DNA reads as TGTGCCAGCAGTCGTCGCGGGGGTTGGAATCAGCCCCAGCATTTT. Amino acid sequence: CASSRRGGWNQPQHF.

This clone was detected only once. This chain joins TRBV15 and TRBJ2-7, with D hard to call. V was trimmed by 0 bases and J by 7 bases, leaving 7 bases between them. The CDR3 length is 12 residues. Germline values: CDR1 LNHNV, CDR2 YYDKDF (reference sequence). For the CDR3, the DNA is TGTGCCACCAGCAGAGATATCAGGGAGCAGTACTTC. Translated, it gives CATSRDIREQYF.